What follows are 25 T cell receptor beta chains derived from one specimen sequenced in a study of PD-1 blockade in classical Hodgkin lymphoma. The table came from immunoSEQ multiplex PCR; TCRdb's copy has only in-frame clones and leaves some out. The sample shows 21,000 or so clones, over 70% of them seen only once. All the patients suffered relapse after autologous stem cell transplantation, and brentuximab vedotin exposure differed. The starting material was peripheral blood mononuclear cells (PBMCs), obtained at baseline. These receptors all stem from a human donor with classical Hodgkin lymphoma.

This chain links TRBV21-1 with TRBJ2-7; the D call TRBD2 from the table was never checked on the DNA. TRBV21-1 is a listed pseudogene. This CDR3 is built from 17 residues. CDR3 DNA sequence: TGTGCCAGCAGCAAAGATGACTTAGGCGGGACTGAGGACCGGCAGTACTTC. Encoded protein: CASSKDDLGGTEDRQYF.

This rearrangement joins TRBV11-2 to TRBJ2-5; TRBD2 aligns across 7 bases. Germline V lookup: CDR1 SGHAT, CDR2 FQNNGV. The trim removed 1 base at V and 5 bases at J, leaving 10 bases unmatched. The CDR3 runs 16 residues. The CDR3 sequence: CASSLALADTGETQYF. CDR3 in DNA: TGTGCCAGCAGCTTAGCCCTAGCGGACACCGGGGAGACCCAGTACTTC.

This clone was detected a few times. In the same sample, other DNA sequences code for this CDR3. The chain links TRBV27 to TRBJ1-1; no firm D call. Per the germline V gene, CDR1 is MNHEY and CDR2 is SMNVEV (reference sequence). Trimming removed 3 bases at V and 0 bases at J, with 5 bases between. This CDR3 is built from 13 residues. CDR3 sequence: CASSFSLNTEAFF. The DNA for the CDR3 is TGTGCCAGCAGTTTCTCCCTGAACACTGAAGCTTTCTTT.

This sequence joins TRBV6-5 and TRBJ1-1; D possibly corresponds to TRBD1 (5 bases). Germline lookup yields CDR1 MNHEY and CDR2 SVGAGI. V lost 6 bases and J lost 1, with 12 bases in between. The CDR3 has 14 residues. The CDR3 spells CASSHRGRNTEAFF. The CDR3 nucleotides are TGTGCCAGCAGCCACCGGGGGAGGAACACTGAAGCTTTCTTT.

The V gene is TRBV7-3, the J gene TRBJ2-1, with 8 bases fitting TRBD1. There are 11 residues in the CDR3. CDR1 is SGHTA, CDR2 FQGTGA, per germline. Trimming at V came to 7 bases and at J to 9 bases, leaving 2 bases not matched to a gene. CDR3 in amino acids: CASTTGGEQFF. The CDR3 DNA reads as TGTGCCAGCACCACAGGGGGTGAGCAGTTCTTC. Variable domain in full (rest from reference TRBV7-3 and TRBJ2-1): GAGVSQTPSNKVTEKGKYVELRCDPISGHTALYWYRQSLGQGPEFLIYFQGTGAADDSGLPNDRFFAVRPEGSVSTLKIQRTERGDSAVYLCASTTGGEQFFGPGTRLTVL.

J is TRBJ2-2 and V is TRBV5-1; no reliable D call. This CDR3 is 15 amino acids long. Trimming removed 5 bases at V and 0 bases at J, with 11 bases between. Germline V gives CDR1 SGHRS, CDR2 YFSETQ. The DNA of the CDR3 is TGCGCCAGCAGTGGTGTTTTAACGAACACCGGGGAGCTGTTTTTT. It encodes CASSGVLTNTGELFF.

The chain employs TRBV15 and TRBJ2-3; a possible D gene is TRBD1 (7 bases). Trimming cost V 5 bases and J 4 bases, with 13 bases left between them. The germline V gene has CDR1 LNHNV and CDR2 YYDKDF (reference sequence). This CDR3 is built from 14 residues. The CDR3 loop is CATSVDREADTQYF. The CDR3 DNA sequence: TGTGCCACCAGCGTCGACAGGGAGGCAGATACGCAGTATTTT.

This chain links TRBV18 with TRBJ2-7; D not resolved. CDR1 and CDR2 from the germline V gene are KGHSH and LQKENI. Trimming shortened V by 2 bases and J by 4 bases, and 6 bases separated the two germline ends. The CDR3 has 12 residues. CDR3 in amino acids: CASSPALYEQYF. CDR3 bases: TGTGCCAGCTCACCAGCGTTATACGAGCAGTACTTC.

The rearrangement uses TRBV19 and TRBJ1-5; TRBD1 agrees at 11 bases. The CDR3 contains 16 residues. Per germline, CDR1 LNHDA and CDR2 SQIVND (reference sequence). Germline trimming cut 5 bases from V and 6 bases from J; bases unmatched to any gene: 9. CDR3 protein: CASSPRDRGFGQPQHF. The CDR3 bases are TGTGCCAGTAGTCCTCGGGACAGGGGGTTTGGTCAGCCCCAGCATTTT.

In this sample, this clone turned up a few times. The J gene is TRBJ2-2, the V gene TRBV29-1; D not certain. Germline V gene lookup returns CDR1 SQVTM and CDR2 ANQGSEA. Trimming pared 4 bases from V and 7 bases from J, leaving 7 bases between. This CDR3 has 11 residues. In DNA, the CDR3 is TGCAGCGTTGCGGGCGGCGGGGAGCTGTTTTTT. It is translated as CSVAGGGELFF.

This sequence joins TRBV4-3 and TRBJ2-7; D not certain. Between the trimmed V and J ends, which lost 1 base and 0 bases, there was a span of 7 bases. The germline CDR1 and CDR2 sequences are LGHNA and YSLEER. The CDR3 length is 14 residues. CDR3: CASSQVGSSYEQYF. CDR3 sequence (DNA): TGCGCCAGCAGCCAAGTAGGCAGCTCCTACGAGCAGTACTTC.

The rearrangement uses TRBV10-3 and TRBJ2-5; 10 bases agree with TRBD1. From germline, CDR1 is ENHRY and CDR2 SYGVKD. The CDR3 consists of 14 residues. The ends lost 3 bases at V and 5 bases at J; junction bases unmatched: 3. This CDR3 is CAISERQGAETQYF. Here the CDR3 DNA reads TGTGCCATCAGTGAACGACAGGGGGCCGAGACCCAGTACTTC.

The gene calls are TRBV28 and TRBJ2-7, with 7 bases matching TRBD2. Unmatched junction bases numbered 17, after V lost 6 bases and J lost 0 bases. The CDR3 extends over 18 amino acids. Germline CDR1 and CDR2: MDHEN and SYDVKM. Here the CDR3 DNA reads TGTGCCAGCAGCTTAGATCTTCACAGCGGGACGATCTCCTACGAGCAGTACTTC. Translating gives CASSLDLHSGTISYEQYF.

The chain links TRBV4-1 to TRBJ2-5; D is ambiguous. CDR3 length: 16 amino acids. Looked up from germline, CDR1 is MGHRA and CDR2 is YSYEKL. V dropped 1 base and J dropped 2 bases, with 14 bases sitting between them. The CDR3 DNA is TGCGCCAGCAGCCAAGGAATGGCGTCACTACAAGAGACCCAGTACTTC. This translates into CASSQGMASLQETQYF.

This clone was observed a single time. This chain uses TRBV27 with TRBJ2-1; 7 bases agree with TRBD2. The CDR3 extends over 15 amino acids. The V gene end was trimmed by 2 bases and the J gene end by 4 bases; junction bases not matched to a gene: 5. CDR1 is MNHEY and CDR2 is SMNVEV in the germline V gene (reference sequence). CDR3 sequence (DNA): TGTGCCAGCAGTTTAGAACTAGCGAGTTACAATGAGCAGTTCTTC. Protein: CASSLELASYNEQFF.

In this sample, this clone turned up a few times. V is TRBV6-5 and J is TRBJ2-7, with 11 bases lining up with TRBD1. The CDR3 runs 15 residues. V was clipped by 6 bases and J by 3 bases; unmatched bases: 7. Germline CDR1 reads MNHEY; CDR2 reads SVGAGI. The CDR3 is CASSSGTGGFYEQYF. In DNA, the CDR3 is TGTGCCAGCAGCTCCGGGACAGGGGGTTTCTACGAGCAGTACTTC.

V usage is TRBV5-4 and J usage is TRBJ1-1, with 8 bases identical to TRBD1. Germline-derived CDR1 and CDR2 are SGHNT and YYREEE (reference sequence). V trimming: 0 bases; J trimming: 7 bases; junction bases outside the gene matches: 2. The CDR3 loop spans 13 amino acids. The CDR3 DNA is TGTGCCAGCAGCTTGGGTGGGACAGGTGAAGCTTTCTTT. It yields the protein CASSLGGTGEAFF.

This clone was observed a few times. This chain joins TRBV6-5 and TRBJ1-1; D perhaps matches TRBD1 (5 bases). The CDR3 has 12 residues. Germline V lookup: CDR1 MNHEY, CDR2 SVGAGI. Trimming removed 4 bases at V and 6 bases at J, with 9 bases between. The CDR3 protein is CASSFWGAEAFF. CDR3 DNA sequence: TGTGCCAGCAGTTTCTGGGGGGCTGAAGCTTTCTTT.

The J gene is TRBJ2-7, the V gene TRBV5-1; tentatively, D is TRBD1 (5 bases). The CDR3 has 14 residues. Germline CDR1 and CDR2: SGHRS and YFSETQ. V was shortened by 5 bases and J by 4 bases, with 16 bases between the two germline ends. CDR3: CASRMAQGWYEQYF. The CDR3 DNA is TGCGCCAGCAGAATGGCCCAGGGATGGTACGAGCAGTACTTC.

The CDR3 nucleotides are TGTGCCAGCACCAGGGGCAGGGAATTGTACGAGCAGTACTTC. Encoded protein: CASTRGRELYEQYF. The chain is built from TRBV28 and TRBJ2-7; tentatively, D is TRBD1 (6 bases). Germline V gene data show CDR1 as MDHEN and CDR2 as SYDVKM. Trimming shortened V by 7 bases and J by 4 bases, and 17 bases separated the two germline ends. The CDR3 consists of 14 residues.

J is TRBJ1-2 and V is TRBV11-2, with D unclear. Germline lookup yields CDR1 SGHAT and CDR2 FQNNGV. Trimming cost V 0 bases and J 5 bases, with 13 bases left between them. This CDR3 has 15 residues. This chain's CDR3 is CASSLEGIPVYGYTF. CDR3 DNA sequence: TGTGCCAGCAGCTTAGAGGGCATCCCGGTTTATGGCTACACCTTC.

This clone was detected once. The rearrangement joins TRBV6-4 to TRBJ2-3, with D maybe TRBD2 (5 bases). Germline V gene sequence: CDR1 MRHNA, CDR2 SNTAGT. The CDR3 contains 14 residues. V gave up 4 bases and J gave up 1 base, with 9 bases separating them. CDR3 sequence reads: CASSVKGGTDTQYF. The CDR3 DNA reads TGTGCCAGCAGTGTTAAGGGAGGCACAGATACGCAGTATTTT.

The rearrangement uses TRBV18 and TRBJ2-7; tentative D call: TRBD1 (6 bases). CDR3 size: 12 residues. Germline-derived CDR1 and CDR2 are KGHSH and LQKENI. The V gene lost 6 bases and the J gene lost 7 bases, with 13 bases spanning the gap. CDR3 loop: CASSRGGGEQYF. CDR3 sequence (DNA): TGTGCCAGCTCCAGGGGTGGAGGAGAGCAGTACTTC.

The V call is TRBV2, the J call TRBJ1-6; D may be TRBD1 (5 bases). Trimming took 10 bases from V and 10 from J, leaving 11 bases between them. The CDR3 is 11 residues long. Germline lookup yields CDR1 SNHLY and CDR2 FYNNEI. CDR3: CAIGGGSPLHF. CDR3 nucleotide sequence: TGTGCCATCGGGGGGGGATCACCCCTCCACTTT.

By share, this clone counts as medium-sized. J is TRBJ2-7 and V is TRBV25-1; D is perhaps TRBD1 or TRBD2 (5 bases each). V was cut by 8 bases and J by 0 bases, with 14 bases left in between. Germline assignment: CDR1 MGHDK and CDR2 SYGVNS. The CDR3 covers 14 residues. CDR3 residues: CASGYGDVSYEQYF. The CDR3 DNA reads as TGTGCCAGCGGGTACGGGGACGTCTCCTACGAGCAGTACTTC.